This is a list of T cell receptor beta chains from one sample in a study of control samples from healthy donors and cancer patients. Profiling relied on immunoSEQ multiplex PCR, and the TCRdb table lists in-frame clones only, not all of them. The sample yields about 120,000 clones, 85% to 90% seen once. Sequencing was performed on blood. Receptors were obtained from a woman in her 70s in good health. CDR3s include the opening cysteine and the closing phenylalanine or tryptophan. D genes are given only for firm matches.

TRBV2	TRBJ1-5	-	CASRTETMGNQPQHF
TRBV18	TRBJ1-1	TRBD1	CASSLDRVNTEAFF
TRBV7-3	TRBJ2-1	TRBD2	CASSQGSGGDNEQFF
TRBV7-8	TRBJ2-1	TRBD2	CASSHTSGALYNEQFF
TRBV5-1	TRBJ2-3	-	CASSQPADTQYF
TRBV29-1	TRBJ1-2	-	CSVEAGFGGARGCTF
TRBV7-9	TRBJ2-1	-	CATRGGRGEQFF
TRBV5-1	TRBJ2-1	-	CASSSGLKGGDEQFF
TRBV3-1/TRBV3-2	TRBJ2-3	TRBD2	CASSPITGTSGGVTQYF
TRBV27	TRBJ1-4	TRBD1	CASSSTGVLNEKLFF
TRBV5-6	TRBJ1-1	-	CASSSAGTYTEAFF
TRBV5-1	TRBJ2-7	-	CASSLSDGYEQYF
TRBV7-2	TRBJ2-7	-	CASSQTPQGPPRQLYF
TRBV18	TRBJ1-5	-	CASSPSDSNQPQHF
TRBV6-6	TRBJ2-1	-	CASRTYEAGYNEQFF
TRBV18	TRBJ2-7	-	CASSPPLLTEQYF
TRBV7-2	TRBJ1-1	-	CASSRRGMNTEAFF
TRBV2	TRBJ1-2	-	CASSEERSYGYTF
TRBV6-5	TRBJ1-6	TRBD1	CASRGQDNSPLHF
TRBV4-1	TRBJ1-5	-	CASSQGWGNQPQHF
TRBV11-3	TRBJ2-2	-	CASSFSGPTGELFF
TRBV7-9	TRBJ1-4	-	CASSPGMGGSEKLFF